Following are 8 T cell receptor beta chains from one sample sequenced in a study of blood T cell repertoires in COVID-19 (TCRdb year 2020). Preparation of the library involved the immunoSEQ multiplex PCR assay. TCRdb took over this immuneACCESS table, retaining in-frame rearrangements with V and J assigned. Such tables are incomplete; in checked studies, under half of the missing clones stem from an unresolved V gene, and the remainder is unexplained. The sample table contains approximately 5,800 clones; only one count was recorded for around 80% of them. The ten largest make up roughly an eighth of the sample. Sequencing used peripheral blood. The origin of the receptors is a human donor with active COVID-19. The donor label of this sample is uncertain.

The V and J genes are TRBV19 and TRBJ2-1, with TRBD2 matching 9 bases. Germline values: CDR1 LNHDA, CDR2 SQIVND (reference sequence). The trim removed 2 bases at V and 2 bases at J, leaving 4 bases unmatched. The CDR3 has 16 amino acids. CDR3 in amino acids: CASSIPGGRAYNEQFF. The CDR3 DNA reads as TGTGCCAGTAGTATACCAGGCGGGAGGGCCTACAATGAGCAGTTCTTC. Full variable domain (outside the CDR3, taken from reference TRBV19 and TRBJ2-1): DGGITQSPKYLFRKEGQNVTLSCEQNLNHDAMYWYRQDPGQGLRLIYYSQIVNDFQKGDIAEGYSVSREKKESFPLTVTSAQKNPTAFYLCASSIPGGRAYNEQFFGPGTRLTVL.

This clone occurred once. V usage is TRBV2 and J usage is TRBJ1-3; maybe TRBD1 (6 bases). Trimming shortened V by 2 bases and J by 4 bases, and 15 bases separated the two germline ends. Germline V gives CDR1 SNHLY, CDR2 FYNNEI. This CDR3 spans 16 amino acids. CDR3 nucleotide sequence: TGTGCCAGCAGTGAAAGCCCTACAGGGCTAGGAAACACCATATATTTT. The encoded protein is CASSESPTGLGNTIYF. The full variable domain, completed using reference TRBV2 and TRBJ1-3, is EPEVTQTPSHQVTQMGQEVILRCVPISNHLYFYWYRQILGQKVEFLVSFYNNEISEKSEIFDDQFSVERPDGSNFTLKIRSTKLEDSAMYFCASSESPTGLGNTIYFGEGSWLTVV.

CDR3 sequence (DNA): TGTGCCAGCAGTACCGGGAGTCGGAGAGATACGCAGTATTTT. Translation: CASSTGSRRDTQYF. J is TRBJ2-3 and V is TRBV28; a weak D match, TRBD2 (6 bases). There are 14 residues in the CDR3. Germline V CDR1 and CDR2: MDHEN, SYDVKM. The V end lost 5 bases, the J end lost 5 bases, and 14 bases lay between the germline ends. The complete variable domain, with remaining parts taken from reference TRBV28 and TRBJ2-3, reads DVKVTQSSRYLVKRTGEKVFLECVQDMDHENMFWYRQDPGLGLRLIYFSYDVKMKEKGDIPEGYSVSREKKERFSLILESASTNQTSMYLCASSTGSRRDTQYFGPGTRLTVL.

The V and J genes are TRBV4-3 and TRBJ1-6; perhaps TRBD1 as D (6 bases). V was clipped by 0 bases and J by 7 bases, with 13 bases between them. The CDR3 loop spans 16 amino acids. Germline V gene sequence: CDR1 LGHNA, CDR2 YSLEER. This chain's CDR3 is CASSQDWMTGNSPLHF. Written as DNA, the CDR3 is TGCGCCAGCAGCCAAGATTGGATGACAGGAAATTCACCCCTCCACTTT.

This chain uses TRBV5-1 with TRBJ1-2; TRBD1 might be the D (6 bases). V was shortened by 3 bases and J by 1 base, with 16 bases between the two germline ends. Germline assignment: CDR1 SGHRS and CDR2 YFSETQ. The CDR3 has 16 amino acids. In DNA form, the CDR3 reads TGCGCCAGCAGCTCAGGACAGTCCCGGGGTAACTATGGCTACACCTTC. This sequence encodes CASSSGQSRGNYGYTF.

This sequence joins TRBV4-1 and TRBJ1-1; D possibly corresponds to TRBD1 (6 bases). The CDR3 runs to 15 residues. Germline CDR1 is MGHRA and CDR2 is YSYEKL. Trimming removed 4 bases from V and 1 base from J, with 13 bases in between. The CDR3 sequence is CASSPRVGQNTEAFF. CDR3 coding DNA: TGCGCCAGCAGCCCCCGAGTGGGACAGAACACTGAAGCTTTCTTT.

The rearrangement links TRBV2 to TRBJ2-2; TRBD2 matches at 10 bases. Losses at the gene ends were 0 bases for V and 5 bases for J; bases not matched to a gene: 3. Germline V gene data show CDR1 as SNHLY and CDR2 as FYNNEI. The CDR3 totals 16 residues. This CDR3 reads CASSEAASGSTGELFF. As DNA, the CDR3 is TGTGCCAGCAGTGAAGCAGCTAGCGGGAGTACCGGGGAGCTGTTTTTT.

The CDR3 nucleotides read TGTGCCAGCAGCTTAGCAGGTTCGGGGACAGGGAACACCGGGGAGCTGTTTTTT. It encodes CASSLAGSGTGNTGELFF. This chain uses TRBV11-2 with TRBJ2-2; 8 bases align to TRBD1. This CDR3 spans 18 amino acids. The germline CDR1 and CDR2 sequences are SGHAT and FQNNGV. Losses at the gene ends were 1 base for V and 1 base for J; bases not matched to a gene: 8.